Sequencing of this TCR beta chain was carried out in a study of blood T cell repertoires in COVID-19. Study background: Material from acute and convalescent COVID-19 was sourced from the United States, Italy and Spain.

Germline V gene data show CDR1 as SGDLS and CDR2 as YYNGEE. Losses at the gene ends were 4 bases for V and 0 bases for J; bases not matched to a gene: 7. The CDR3 runs to 17 residues. Original methodology: Counts of nucleated cells, estimated from reference gene primer amplification, were obtained. Assay used: immunoSEQ multiplex PCR; TCRdb lists only in-frame clones, some missing. That table furnishes V, J and clone size, whereas the DNA furnished D and trimming. The data contain 55,000 to 75,000 clones, 88% of them seen just once; the ten biggest clones take up less than 4.5%. In this sample, this clone turned up once.

The chain carries TRBV9 and TRBJ2-4; 10 nucleotides agree with TRBD1. This clonotype was obtained from a man in his forties or fifties with active COVID-19. The sample taken for sequencing was peripheral blood. CDR3 bases: TGTGCCAGCAGCCGTTGGGACAGGGGACTAGCCAAAAACATTCAGTACTTC. Translating gives CASSRWDRGLAKNIQYF. The whole variable domain, remainder taken from reference TRBV9 and TRBJ2-4, is DSGVTQTPKHLITATGQRVTLRCSPRSGDLSVYWYQQSLDQGLQFLIQYYNGEERAKGNILERFSAQQFPDLHSELNLSSLELGDSALYFCASSRWDRGLAKNIQYFGAGTRLSVL.